Shown below are 10 T cell receptor beta chains from a single sample sequenced in a study of Ad26.COV2.S vaccination and SARS-CoV-2 variants. The data were produced by immunoSEQ multiplex PCR, yet TCRdb's version contains in-frame clones alone and is incomplete. The table records a few hundred thousand clones, roughly 91% of them present only once. Treatment noted: about 20 received Ad26.COV2.S at low or high dose, single or two shots; 5 received placebo; per-sample allocation not given. On day 63 after the first injection, vaccine and placebo recipients gave samples. The sample was peripheral blood, taken in a trial of Ad26.COV2.S vaccine versus placebo. These receptor sequences come from a person aged 18 to 65 who received the Ad26.COV2.S COVID-19 vaccine or a placebo.

This sequence joins TRBV9 and TRBJ2-1; D possibly corresponds to TRBD2 (6 bases). Trimming left V 4 bases short and J 3 bases short, with 20 bases between. The germline CDR1 and CDR2 sequences are SGDLS and YYNGEE. This CDR3 has 17 amino acids. This CDR3 reads CASSPSLGSGVYNEQFF. CDR3 sequence (DNA): TGTGCCAGCAGCCCATCCCTCGGGAGCGGCGTCTACAATGAGCAGTTCTTC.

The J gene is TRBJ2-5, the V gene TRBV9; D ambiguous. Germline V gene data show CDR1 as SGDLS and CDR2 as YYNGEE. This CDR3 spans 14 amino acids. V dropped 6 bases and J dropped 0 bases, with 12 bases sitting between them. CDR3 bases: TGTGCCAGCAACCCTGGGTCCAACCAAGAGACCCAGTACTTC. Translation: CASNPGSNQETQYF. Supplemented by reference TRBV9 and TRBJ2-5, the full variable domain reads DSGVTQTPKHLITATGQRVTLRCSPRSGDLSVYWYQQSLDQGLQFLIQYYNGEERAKGNILERFSAQQFPDLHSELNLSSLELGDSALYFCASNPGSNQETQYFGPGTRLLVL.

The chain recombines TRBV5-1 with TRBJ2-5, with D possibly TRBD1 on 5 matching bases. The CDR3 spans 14 residues. From germline, CDR1 is SGHRS and CDR2 YFSETQ. Trimming pared 0 bases from V and 5 bases from J, leaving 11 bases between. CDR3 in DNA: TGCGCCAGCAGCTTGGTGAGCAAGGGGGAGACCCAGTACTTC. It translates to CASSLVSKGETQYF.

This chain links TRBV10-3 with TRBJ2-3; TRBD1 might be the D (5 bases). The V gene lost 0 bases and the J gene lost 3 bases, with 10 bases spanning the gap. CDR3 size: 15 residues. Germline loops: CDR1 ENHRY, CDR2 SYGVKD. The CDR3: CAISESKGLTDTQYF. The CDR3 DNA sequence: TGTGCCATCAGTGAGTCGAAGGGGTTGACAGATACGCAGTATTTT.

The gene calls are TRBV7-8 and TRBJ2-3; D ambiguous. The CDR3 has 12 amino acids. Germline CDR1 SGHVS, CDR2 FQNEAQ. Trimming left V 5 bases short and J 2 bases short, with 5 bases between. This CDR3 reads CASSRTTDTQYF. CDR3 DNA sequence: TGTGCCAGCAGCCGCACCACAGATACGCAGTATTTT.

The chain uses TRBV28 and TRBJ2-1; D is undetermined. Trimming removed 1 base from V and 9 bases from J, with 7 bases in between. The CDR3 is made up of 12 amino acids. Germline lookup yields CDR1 MDHEN and CDR2 SYDVKM. This CDR3 reads CASSLLGSEQFF. DNA for the CDR3: TGTGCCAGCAGTTTATTGGGTAGTGAGCAGTTCTTC.

J is TRBJ2-4 and V is TRBV27, with 7 bases aligning to TRBD1. Per the germline V gene, CDR1 is MNHEY and CDR2 is SMNVEV (reference sequence). The CDR3 sequence is 17 residues long. V lost 2 bases, J lost 8 bases, and 15 bases stayed unmatched. CDR3 in amino acids: CASSLRGRAGGYDIQYF. In DNA form, the CDR3 reads TGTGCCAGCAGTTTACGGGGTAGGGCAGGGGGTTATGACATTCAGTACTTC.

The V gene is TRBV3-1 (or the pseudogene TRBV3-2), the J gene TRBJ1-4, with D maybe TRBD1 (5 bases). Trimming cost V 4 bases and J 5 bases, with 11 bases left between them. CDR1 and CDR2 (germline): LGHDT, YNNKEL (reference sequence). CDR3 length equals 14 residues. This CDR3 reads CASSRGRQNEKLFF. The CDR3, as DNA: TGTGCCAGCAGCCGGGGGAGGCAAAATGAAAAACTGTTTTTT.

The chain uses TRBV4-3 and TRBJ2-1, with 10 nucleotides matching TRBD2. This CDR3 contains 15 residues. CDR1 is LGHNA and CDR2 is YSLEER in the germline V gene. The V segment lost 1 base and the J segment 6 bases; nucleotides outside the gene matches: 3. The CDR3 DNA is TGCGCCAGCAGCCAAGTGCGGACTAGCGGCAATGAGCAGTTCTTC. Amino acid sequence: CASSQVRTSGNEQFF.

This clone was counted once. The chain has TRBV5-5 and TRBJ2-1; D uncertain. CDR3 length: 14 residues. The V end lost 7 bases, the J end lost 5 bases, and 16 bases lay between the germline ends. Germline V CDR1 and CDR2: SGHKS, YYEKEE (reference sequence). CDR3 region: CASRPLGSHNEQFF. The CDR3 DNA reads as TGTGCCAGCCGACCCCTCGGGTCCCACAATGAGCAGTTCTTC.